This TCR beta chain was recovered during a study of CD8+ T cells in alopecia areata. Extracted from the samples, RNA was reverse transcribed into cDNA to serve as the sequencing template. Repertoires were generated with immunoSEQ multiplex PCR, while TCRdb's copy carries only in-frame clones and drops some. The sample lists 190,000 or so clones, roughly 61% occurring once. Notes on this clone: The antigen is not known. Other DNA sequences in this sample translate to the same CDR3.

The treatment is: oral pan-JAK inhibitor, 5-10 mg twice daily. Study-level results: Tofacitinib produced a significant decrease in scalp clonality and in expanded CD8+ clones among the top 100. Alopecia totalis/universalis scalp especially showed more expanded CD8+ clones than normal scalp. Persistence in scalp and blood during tofacitinib was observed for many expanded lesional clones.

Trimming removed 3 bases from V and 8 bases from J, with 10 bases in between. The CDR3 length is 11 residues. Germline V gene sequence: CDR1 SQVTM, CDR2 ANQGSEA. This material consisted of CD8+ T cells sorted from blood, taken at week 24, from a patient treated with tofacitinib. The receptor comes from a human donor with alopecia areata. The chain is built from TRBV29-1 and TRBJ1-2; D gene ambiguous. The CDR3 DNA reads as TGCAGCGTTGAGGTCCGAGGGGGCTACACCTTC. Its translation is CSVEVRGGYTF.